The T cell receptor beta chain described here comes from a study of regulatory T cells in long-lasting Graves disease. Points from the study as a whole: The number of shared public clonotypes was higher in persistent patients (about 2,700) than new patients (about 910). Rather than thyroid tissue, only peripheral blood underwent study.

The time point was: persistent/refractory GD, antithyroid drugs over 5 years with positive TRAb. The authors made the TCR library using RNA they extracted from PBMCs. Germline V gives CDR1 SQVTM, CDR2 ANQGSEA. CDR3 size: 14 residues. The V and J ends lost 5 bases and 2 bases, in that order; junction bases with no gene match: 6. In the case of this clonotype: Its antigen is currently unknown.

Arm-PCR with iRepertoire HTBI primers amplified the CDR3 regions for these TCR beta libraries. TCRdb processed the multiplex PCR reads anew with MiXCR; each CDR3 protein has one entry. The data contain about 660,000 distinct CDR3 sequences, approximately 29% of them seen just once; the ten biggest clones take up around 42%. This specimen was peripheral blood mononuclear cells (PBMCs), taken when the disease was refractory, from a patient treated with antithyroid drugs. The chain combines TRBV29-1 with TRBJ2-3, with 8 bases identical to TRBD2. The TCR was taken from a female donor with Graves disease. The CDR3 is CSVRTGGITDTQYF. The CDR3 bases are TGCAGCGTTAGGACGGGAGGGATCACAGATACGCAGTATTTT.